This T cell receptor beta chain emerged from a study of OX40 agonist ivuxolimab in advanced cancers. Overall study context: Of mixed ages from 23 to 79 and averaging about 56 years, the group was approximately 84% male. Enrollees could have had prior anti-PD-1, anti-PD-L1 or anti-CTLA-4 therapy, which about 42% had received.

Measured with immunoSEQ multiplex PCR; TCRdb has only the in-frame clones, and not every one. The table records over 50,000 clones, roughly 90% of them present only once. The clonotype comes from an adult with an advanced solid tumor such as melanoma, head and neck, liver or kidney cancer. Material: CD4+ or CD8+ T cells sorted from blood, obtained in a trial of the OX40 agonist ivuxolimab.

The CDR3 coding sequence is TGTGCCACCAGCAGGGAGGACAGGGTATACACTGAAGCTTTCTTT. Its protein is CATSREDRVYTEAFF. The gene calls are TRBV15 and TRBJ1-1; 8 bases are a match to TRBD1. The CDR3 is 15 amino acids. The trim removed 3 bases at V and 3 bases at J, leaving 6 bases unmatched. Germline V gene data show CDR1 as LNHNV and CDR2 as YYDKDF (reference sequence).